The sequence of this TCR beta chain was determined in a study of T-cell reconstitution after alpha-beta-depleted transplantation in children. Preparation of the TCRbeta library used unique molecular identifiers. TCRdb itself ran the PCR reads through MiXCR, one entry per CDR3 protein. The repertoire holds about a million distinct CDR3 sequences, roughly 31% seen once, with roughly 31% in the top ten. The specimen comprised PBMCs, mostly from graft donor cells, sampled 360 days after TCRalphabeta/CD19-depleted stem cell transplant. The clonotype originates from a boy in the first two years of life who had a stem cell transplant for SCID, so the T cells may come from the graft donor.

CDR3 DNA sequence: TGTGCCAGCAGCTCCTCGCGGAGCGGGGGGTTCAATGAGCAGTTCTTC. Its translation is CASSSSRSGGFNEQFF. V usage is TRBV11-2 and J usage is TRBJ2-1; 9 positions agree with TRBD2. CDR3 size: 16 residues. Germline V gene sequence: CDR1 SGHAT, CDR2 FQNNGV. The trim removed 4 bases at V and 6 bases at J, leaving 10 bases unmatched.